These T cell receptor beta chains were read from a single sample in a study. TCRdb called the 5' RACE reads again in MiXCR, with one record for every CDR3 protein. The sample contains about 42,000 distinct CDR3 sequences, around 20% of which appear only once. The sample comprised Tregs sorted from blood. Source of these receptors: a female donor with breast cancer. The conserved cysteine and the conserved F or W are not part of the CDR3 here. Each record gives: V gene, clone size, J gene, CDR3 protein. A row's size may be missing; if present it is once, few, many or a size class.

TRBV7-9,-,TRBJ2-7,ASSLVVFDRSYEQY
TRBV6-2/TRBV6-3,-,TRBJ1-3,ASSYPTRLSSGNTIY
TRBV7-9,-,TRBJ2-5,ASSLVGQGQATQY
TRBV4-1,many,TRBJ2-2,ASSQERWMGSTGELF
TRBV7-9,few,TRBJ2-3,ASSSPAGAEDTDTQY
TRBV20-1,few,TRBJ2-1,SARVEEQF
TRBV11-1,-,TRBJ2-2,ASSVNGQGSIGELF
TRBV7-6,few,TRBJ2-1,ASSTSGTSGTEQF
TRBV18,few,TRBJ2-2,ASSPDTNTGELF
TRBV4-3,many,TRBJ2-1,ASSQGTSGSYNEQF
TRBV6-1,-,TRBJ2-7,ASKTVGGPFYEQY
TRBV5-1,many,TRBJ1-1,ASSLDSSRAF
TRBV10-1,-,TRBJ2-5,ANSESQGETQY
TRBV20-1,few,TRBJ2-5,SARDLASGEETQY
TRBV4-1,many,TRBJ2-5,ASSQYETQY
TRBV18,-,TRBJ2-1,ASSPATGGPYNEQF
TRBV20-1,few,TRBJ2-5,SAISRIEETQY
TRBV6-2/TRBV6-3,few,TRBJ2-3,ASRQTSGYTDTQY
TRBV4-1,many,TRBJ1-1,ASSQLPGQGSVDTEAF
TRBV20-1,few,TRBJ2-4,SARTELAKNIQY
TRBV6-5,-,TRBJ2-7,ASSYDIASPTYEQY
TRBV4-1,-,TRBJ2-7,ASSQVYRTLNYEQY
TRBV5-1,many,TRBJ2-4,ASSTLPGQGSRIQY
TRBV28,-,TRBJ2-1,ASSTSAGNSYNEQF
TRBV5-6,many,TRBJ2-2,ASSLELAGGLTGELF
TRBV7-8,once,TRBJ2-1,ASSPGTSGRSEQF
TRBV6-5,few,TRBJ2-3,ASSQERVPSTDTQY
TRBV20-1,-,TRBJ1-5,SASEGDYNQPQH
TRBV3-1,many,TRBJ1-1,ASSRLGRGTEAF
TRBV29-1,many,TRBJ2-1,SVEGGDGLSYNEQF
TRBV25-1,-,TRBJ2-6,ASSDRFGANVLT
TRBV10-1,many,TRBJ2-2,ASSEWSGGSGELF
TRBV27,many,TRBJ2-5,ASRANGQETQY
TRBV27,few,TRBJ2-1,ASSLRGNEQF
TRBV7-3,many,TRBJ2-5,ASSLRGGQGPRETQY
TRBV27,many,TRBJ2-3,ASSLYRDRGVVGTDTQY
TRBV7-9,many,TRBJ2-3,ASSLSNRGATDTQY
TRBV5-1,-,TRBJ2-7,AGSLDPGNYEQY
TRBV10-2,many,TRBJ1-2,ASSDGENGYT
TRBV4-1,many,TRBJ2-7,ASSRTSGGYEQY
TRBV12-3/TRBV12-4,-,TRBJ2-5,ASNLGLGKETQY
TRBV7-6,many,TRBJ1-2,ASSLGGAGGYT
TRBV7-8,-,TRBJ2-7,ASSSALAGGSYEQY
TRBV12-3/TRBV12-4,many,TRBJ2-3,ASSFRTGGTDTQY
TRBV20-1,few,TRBJ2-5,SARTGGRKETQY
TRBV20-1,many,TRBJ2-3,SARDDTDTQY
TRBV4-2,-,TRBJ2-6,ASSLADSHSGANVLT
TRBV4-3,-,TRBJ2-3,ASSQDRWRTTDTQY
TRBV12-3/TRBV12-4,few,TRBJ2-7,ASSLPPPYEQY
TRBV5-1,-,TRBJ2-5,ASSLIATQETQY
TRBV20-1,many,TRBJ1-1,SALPWTGANTEAF
TRBV28,few,TRBJ1-2,ASSTYTHRTARYT
TRBV4-1,few,TRBJ1-5,ASSQGLLGQGASGSNQPQH
TRBV10-3,-,TRBJ1-4,AISKGGSIGEKLF
TRBV7-9,few,TRBJ1-5,ASSGDGQPQH